This record looks at one T cell receptor beta chain sequence and its context. This entry comes from a study of T cell responses to AZD1222 COVID-19 vaccine. This CDR3 is 14 amino acids long. In germline, CDR1 is LNHDA, CDR2 SQIVND (reference sequence). Between the trimmed V and J ends, which lost 2 bases and 2 bases, there was a span of 10 bases. The table came from immunoSEQ multiplex PCR; TCRdb's copy has only in-frame clones and leaves some out. Counted here are over 150,000 clones, about 87% occurring once; the ten biggest clones make up less than 3.5%. The source material was peripheral blood, sampled on day 0 of AZD1222 vaccination. The receptor was isolated from an adult in good health. The chain has TRBV19 and TRBJ2-7; the D call may be TRBD1 or TRBD2 (5 bases each). The DNA of the CDR3 is TGTGCCAGTAGTATATCTGGGGGAGCCTACGAGCAGTACTTC. Translated: CASSISGGAYEQYF.